This is a list of T cell receptor beta chains from one sample in a study of T-cell reconstitution after alpha-beta-depleted transplantation in children. A single record per CDR3 protein comes from TCRdb applying MiXCR to the PCR reads. The sample shows nearly 400,000 distinct CDR3 sequences, around 20% of them seen only once. The sequencing here drew on PBMCs from the stem cell graft donor, taken from the stem cell graft. Receptors originate from a human donor who donated a stem cell graft to a child with acute myeloid leukemia. Both conserved end residues are part of each CDR3. The D gene is left open where the match is weak. Clone size is stated in some rows and not others, as once, few, many or a class when expanded.

TRBD1,TRBV4-2,TRBJ2-1,.,CASSPRDRSSYNEQFF,TGTGCCAGCAGCCCCCGGGACAGAAGCTCCTACAATGAGCAGTTCTTC
.,TRBV7-9,TRBJ2-2,few,CASFETGAANTGELFF,TGTGCCAGCTTCGAAACCGGGGCAGCGAACACCGGGGAGCTGTTTTTT
.,TRBV21-1,TRBJ2-1,few,CASSKEQRVDSYNEQFF,TGTGCCAGCAGCAAAGAGCAGCGGGTTGACTCCTACAATGAGCAGTTCTTC
.,TRBV15,TRBJ1-4,.,CATSRDAAGANEKLFF,TGTGCCACCAGCAGAGATGCGGCAGGGGCTAATGAAAAACTGTTTTTT
TRBD2,TRBV28,TRBJ2-7,.,CASTAGLAGSYEQYF,TGTGCCAGCACCGCAGGACTAGCGGGATCCTACGAGCAGTACTTC
.,TRBV28,TRBJ1-6,.,CASRDSAYNSPLHF,TGTGCCAGCAGGGACAGTGCCTATAATTCACCCCTCCACTTT
.,TRBV5-1,TRBJ1-2,.,CASSPGSNYGYTF,TGCGCCAGCAGCCCCGGAAGTAACTATGGCTACACCTTC
.,TRBV4-1,TRBJ2-4,.,CASSQDSSLNIQYF,TGCGCCAGCAGCCAAGATTCGTCTTTAAACATTCAGTACTTC
TRBD1,TRBV5-1,TRBJ2-6,.,CASSLRTGRSAGANVLTF,TGCGCCAGCAGCTTGAGGACAGGGAGGTCTGCTGGGGCCAACGTCCTGACTTTC
.,TRBV29-1,TRBJ2-2,.,CSVERDRPGELFF,TGCAGCGTTGAGAGAGACAGGCCCGGGGAGCTGTTTTTT
TRBD2,TRBV2,TRBJ2-1,.,CASSVSSGRQDEQFF,TGTGCCAGCAGTGTTTCTAGCGGGAGGCAAGATGAGCAGTTCTTC
TRBD1,TRBV10-3,TRBJ2-7,few,CAISGETGAFYEQYF,TGTGCCATCAGTGGTGAGACAGGGGCATTCTACGAGCAGTACTTC
.,TRBV28,TRBJ2-1,.,CASSLISNYNEQFF,TGTGCCAGCAGTTTAATTAGTAACTACAATGAGCAGTTCTTC
.,TRBV9,TRBJ2-7,.,CASSVATETPYEQYF,TGTGCCAGCAGCGTAGCTACGGAGACACCTTACGAGCAGTACTTC
.,TRBV20-1,TRBJ2-7,few,CSARDRMTGERYEQYF,TGCAGTGCTAGAGATAGGATGACGGGAGAAAGATACGAGCAGTACTTC
.,TRBV20-1,TRBJ2-3,many,CSARTLFVEDTQYF,TGCAGTGCTCGTACCCTTTTCGTGGAAGATACGCAGTATTTT
TRBD1,TRBV28,TRBJ2-7,few,CASRRQGANYEQYF,TGTGCCAGCAGGCGACAGGGGGCCAACTACGAGCAGTACTTC
TRBD1,TRBV12-3/TRBV12-4,TRBJ2-2,many,CASLGQGSTGELFF,TGTGCCAGCCTAGGACAGGGGTCGACCGGGGAGCTGTTTTTT
TRBD2,TRBV20-1,TRBJ2-7,.,CSARPSGSYEQYF,TGCAGTGCTAGACCTAGCGGCTCCTACGAGCAGTACTTC
TRBD1,TRBV20-1,TRBJ1-1,few,CSAPGQGYTEAFF,TGCAGTGCTCCGGGACAGGGCTACACTGAAGCTTTCTTT
.,TRBV13,TRBJ2-5,.,CASSLGLGIQETQYF,TGTGCCAGCAGCTTAGGCCTTGGGATTCAAGAGACCCAGTACTTC
TRBD2,TRBV5-1,TRBJ2-5,.,CASSPALAGGGIGETQYF,TGCGCCAGCAGCCCTGCCCTAGCGGGGGGCGGTATTGGAGAGACCCAGTACTTC
.,TRBV25-1,TRBJ2-5,many,CASSEAEFAATQETQYF,TGTGCCAGCAGTGAGGCCGAGTTCGCCGCGACACAAGAGACCCAGTACTTC
.,TRBV20-1,TRBJ2-7,few,CSARPGRTTGHYEQYF,TGCAGTGCTAGACCGGGCCGAACGACGGGGCATTACGAGCAGTACTTC